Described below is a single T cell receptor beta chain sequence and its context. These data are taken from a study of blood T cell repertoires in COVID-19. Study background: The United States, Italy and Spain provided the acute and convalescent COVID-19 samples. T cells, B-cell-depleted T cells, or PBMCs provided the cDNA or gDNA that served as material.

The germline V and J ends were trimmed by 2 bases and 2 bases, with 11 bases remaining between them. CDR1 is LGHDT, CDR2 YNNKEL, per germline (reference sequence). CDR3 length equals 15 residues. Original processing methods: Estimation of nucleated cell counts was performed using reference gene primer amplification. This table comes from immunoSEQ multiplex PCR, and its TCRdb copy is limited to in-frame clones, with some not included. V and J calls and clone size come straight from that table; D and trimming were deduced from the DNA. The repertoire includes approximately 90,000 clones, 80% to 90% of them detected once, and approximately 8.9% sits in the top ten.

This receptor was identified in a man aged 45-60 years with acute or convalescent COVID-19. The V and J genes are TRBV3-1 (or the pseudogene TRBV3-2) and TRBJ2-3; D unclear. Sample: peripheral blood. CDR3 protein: CASSQSDRDTDTQYF. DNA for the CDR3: TGTGCCAGCAGCCAAAGCGACCGAGACACAGATACGCAGTATTTT.